This TCR beta chain was sequenced for a study of cytomegalovirus exposure and HLA in healthy donors. Findings and limits, study-wide: TCR clusters originating in the first cohort tended to co-occur in the roughly 120 validation repertoires, according to a later analysis. The classifier reportedly diagnosed cytomegalovirus status with high sensitivity and specificity. The study found most TCR sequences rare, yet found some public TCRs in many donors.

Assay: immunoSEQ multiplex PCR; the TCRdb copy retains only in-frame clones and omits some. The sample has 120,000 to 150,000 clones, over 80% seen once. On this clone itself: Its cognate antigen is unknown.

V was pared by 4 bases and J by 6 bases, with 6 bases of the junction left unmatched. Per the germline V gene, CDR1 is WNHNN and CDR2 is SYGVQD (reference sequence). This CDR3 contains 14 residues. Input material: PBMCs. The receptor's source is a man aged 18 to 30 in good health and CMV-seropositive. J is TRBJ1-1 and V is TRBV10-1; the match to TRBD1 covers 9 bases. DNA of the CDR3: TGCGCCAGCAGTGCGGCCAGACAGGGGGCTGAAGCTTTCTTT. The encoded protein is CASSAARQGAEAFF.